This TCR beta chain was obtained from a study of T cell repertoires in cytomegalovirus infection (dated by TCRdb to the late 2010s). In the study overall: Recently identified HLA-C-restricted CMV epitopes, whose presentation resists viral immunomodulation, were targeted by peptide stimulations together with well-studied HLA-B-restricted epitopes. Because public TCR beta signatures pointed to carriage of CMV infection together with the matching HLA type, the HLA type of each donor mattered for the analysis.

Explained via the paper, the treatment or condition label denotes: in vitro stimulation with specific CMV peptide epitopes to enrich CMV-specific T cells. Broader findings and caveats from the paper: In the ex vivo response, HLA-C-restricted CMV-specific TCR beta clonotypes were dominant, and in two of eight donors the single most frequent clonotype came from this HLA-C-restricted group. Cumulative frequency of public TCR beta family members discriminated carriers of CMV infection plus the relevant HLA type in this cohort and an independent approximately 350-donor cohort.

The sequencing machine was an Illumina HiSeq 1500. The public reads were run again by TCRdb, first through fastp at Q25 and then through MiXCR, and only productive beta chains were kept. Each entry merges the rows of one CDR3 protein and shows their most common DNA and genes. Across this sample there are just under 500,000 distinct CDR3 sequences, with about 33% seen only once. The biggest ten clones account for roughly a sixth of the sample. This clonotype has only a few counts. Its antigen has not been determined. No quality values exist for individual bases; no much larger clone is one base distant. The CDR3 measures 11 amino acids from cysteine to phenylalanine. Only the CDR3 part of the read is kept: 33 bases, read in frame from the first base. V is reduced by 6 bases and J by 3 bases, leaving a spacing of 4 bases between them. CDR1 and CDR2 are read off the germline V gene as MNHNS and SASEGT.

The chain couples TRBV6-1 to TRBJ2-3; the D gene is not confidently resolved. The sequence derives from a human donor in good health (CMV status not recorded). Some clones in this sample may be carry-over from other donors' samples. The sample in question was cultured PBMCs, obtained from culture after CMV antigen stimulation. CDR3 sequence: CASRTTDTQYF. The base sequence is TGTGCCAGCAGAACGACAGATACGCAGTATTTT.